The 21 T cell receptor beta chains below come from one sample, sequenced in a study of blood T cells in healthy people across ages (dated by TCRdb to the mid-2010s). Libraries were built with 5' RACE. Sequenced on an Illumina HiSeq 2500. A second PCR of roughly 6 to 12 cycles was performed with a sample-barcoded 5' primer and a J-beta primer mix. TCRdb reprocessed the public reads (quality trimming at Q25 with fastp, clone calling with MiXCR) and kept in-frame beta chains. Rows are combined by CDR3 protein, so each entry shows the most common genes and DNA. The table for this sample lists around 1,000,000 distinct CDR3 sequences; approximately 25% of them were counted only once. The ten most abundant clones make up around 0.75% of the sample. A further study also used this sample, focusing on T cells of mothers and their children.

The sample consisted of blood. Receptors originate from a girl between 2 and 10 years old in good health.

The chain carries TRBV7-2 and TRBJ2-4, with D possibly being TRBD1 or TRBD2 (6 bases each). Trimming shortened V by 4 bases and J by 6 bases, and 13 bases separated the two germline ends. Germline V gives CDR1 SGHTA, CDR2 FQGNSA. The CDR3 is 14 residues long. The chain's CDR3 is CASSSHRGPNIQYF. The CDR3 DNA reads TGTGCCAGCAGCTCGCACCGGGGGCCAAACATTCAGTACTTC.

This clonotype was recorded a few times. The chain carries TRBV20-1 and TRBJ2-3; 9 nucleotides match TRBD2. Trimming at V came to 3 bases and at J to 6 bases, leaving 7 bases not matched to a gene. This CDR3 spans 14 amino acids. CDR1 DFQATT and CDR2 SNEGSKA come from the germline V gene (reference sequence). The CDR3 nucleotides read TGCAGTGCTAGCTGGGCGGGAGGGCCGGATACGCAGTATTTT. Translating it yields CSASWAGGPDTQYF.

In its sample, this clonotype was seen a few times. This chain connects TRBV20-1 to TRBJ2-4; 8 bases are shared with TRBD1. J gave up 9 bases and V 6 bases, and 22 bases lay outside the gene matches. The CDR3 covers 17 residues. Per germline, CDR1 DFQATT and CDR2 SNEGSKA (reference sequence). The chain's CDR3 is CSATDRGEAFVFGIQYF. In nucleotides, the CDR3 is TGCAGTGCCACCGACAGGGGCGAGGCTTTTGTCTTTGGCATTCAGTACTTC.

The chain is built from TRBV7-9 and TRBJ1-2, with 7 bases fitting TRBD1. The V gene's germline CDR1 is SEHNR and CDR2 FQNEAQ (reference sequence). Unmatched junction bases numbered 8, after V lost 4 bases and J lost 6 bases. CDR3 length: 14 amino acids. DNA of the CDR3: TGTGCCAGCAGCTCGACAGGGTTTCGCCATGGCTACACCTTC. Translating it yields CASSSTGFRHGYTF.

This chain joins TRBV20-1 and TRBJ1-5, with D perhaps matching TRBD1 (6 bases). Per germline, CDR1 DFQATT and CDR2 SNEGSKA (reference sequence). The CDR3 consists of 14 residues. V was clipped by 1 base and J by 6 bases, with 13 bases between them. This CDR3 is CSARVQGVGQPQHF. The DNA for the CDR3 is TGCAGTGCTAGAGTACAGGGTGTGGGTCAGCCCCAGCATTTT.

The gene calls are TRBV12-3 or TRBV12-4 and TRBJ1-1; 7 bases agree with TRBD1. The CDR3 covers 15 residues. Unmatched junction bases numbered 9, after V lost 3 bases and J lost 5 bases. The CDR3 reads CASSLIATGRTEAFF. The CDR3 DNA follows: TGTGCCAGCAGTTTGATAGCGACAGGGAGGACTGAAGCTTTCTTT.

V usage is TRBV4-1 and J usage is TRBJ2-3; maybe TRBD1 (6 bases). From germline, CDR1 is MGHRA and CDR2 YSYEKL. V lost 3 bases and J 6 bases, leaving 13 bases between the germline ends. This CDR3 has 14 amino acids. The CDR3 reads CASSQSQTGDTQYF. CDR3 DNA: TGCGCCAGCAGCCAGTCCCAAACAGGGGATACGCAGTATTTT.

This clonotype was detected a few times. This chain connects TRBV2 to TRBJ2-5, with TRBD1 matching over 8 bases. This CDR3 is 12 amino acids long. The junction had 4 bases not matched to a gene; V was cut back by 8 bases and J by 5 bases. Germline V CDR1 and CDR2: SNHLY, FYNNEI. Here the CDR3 DNA reads TGTGCCAGCCATCCAGGGGGCGAGACCCAGTACTTC. Protein product: CASHPGGETQYF.

J is TRBJ2-1 and V is TRBV29-1, with D possibly being TRBD2 (6 bases). The DNA matches TRBJ2-5 better at its end, which makes the J call doubtful. Germline CDR1 and CDR2: SQVTM and ANQGSEA. The CDR3 runs to 11 residues. The CDR3 loop reads CSVGEEETQYF. In DNA, the CDR3 is TGCAGCGTAGGGGAGGAAGAGACCCAGTACTTC.

This clonotype was recorded a few times. This chain links TRBV29-1 with TRBJ1-2; a possible D gene is TRBD1 (6 bases). Germline CDR1 and CDR2: SQVTM and ANQGSEA. This CDR3 spans 15 amino acids. V was clipped by 0 bases and J by 4 bases, with 15 bases between them. The CDR3 bases are TGCAGCGTTGAAGAGGGGAGGGGGAACCTCTATGGCTACACCTTC. This encodes CSVEEGRGNLYGYTF.

This clonotype was seen a handful of times. CDR3 protein: CASSSPLVPPEQFF. The DNA for the CDR3 is TGTGCCAGCAGCTCACCCCTAGTTCCCCCGGAGCAGTTCTTC. The J gene is TRBJ2-1, the V gene TRBV12-3 or TRBV12-4; D gene uncertain. This CDR3 contains 14 residues. Trimming took 6 bases from V and 10 from J, leaving 19 bases between them.

This clonotype has a handful of counts. V and J are TRBV11-3 and TRBJ2-5, with TRBD2 matching 7 bases. The V gene's germline CDR1 is SGHNT and CDR2 YENEEA. V lost 5 bases and J lost 2; bases outside the gene matches: 11. The length of the CDR3 is 16 residues. The CDR3 coding sequence is TGTGCCAGCAGCCTCGGAGGGGCGGGAGATCAAGAGACCCAGTACTTC. It specifies CASSLGGAGDQETQYF.

The chain uses TRBV5-6 and TRBJ1-1; D is unresolved. CDR3 length equals 13 residues. Germline CDR1 and CDR2: SGHDT and YYEEEE. Trimming left V 7 bases short and J 0 bases short, with 10 bases between. The DNA of the CDR3 is TGTGCCAGCCAAAGAGAGCTGAACACTGAAGCTTTCTTT. It specifies CASQRELNTEAFF.

The rearrangement links TRBV12-3 or TRBV12-4 to TRBJ2-7, with 7 positions matching TRBD1. V gave up 5 bases and J gave up 4 bases; unmatched junction bases: 11. The CDR3 runs to 15 residues. CDR3 coding DNA: TGTGCCAGCAGTCCTACTGACAGGGAGTCGTACGAGCAGTACTTC. As protein: CASSPTDRESYEQYF.

The V call is TRBV7-9, the J call TRBJ1-2, with D perhaps TRBD1 (5 bases). V was clipped by 2 bases and J by 2 bases, with 9 bases between them. Germline assignment: CDR1 SEHNR and CDR2 FQNEAQ (reference sequence). This CDR3 spans 14 amino acids. This CDR3 is CASSLIRQNYGYTF. The CDR3 DNA is TGTGCCAGCAGCTTAATTCGACAGAACTATGGCTACACCTTC. Variable domain in full (rest from reference TRBV7-9 and TRBJ1-2): DTGVSQNPRHKITKRGQNVTFRCDPISEHNRLYWYRQTLGQGPEFLTYFQNEAQLEKSRLLSDRFSAERPKGSFSTLEIQRTEQGDSAMYLCASSLIRQNYGYTFGSGTRLTVV.

This chain links TRBV7-9 with TRBJ2-5, with TRBD2 identical over 10 bases. V lost 4 bases, J lost 5 bases, and 7 bases stayed unmatched. The CDR3 is 15 residues long. From germline, CDR1 is SEHNR and CDR2 FQNEAQ (reference sequence). For the CDR3, the DNA is TGTGCCAGCAGCTACCTAGCGGGAGTGGGGGAGACCCAGTACTTC. Translated, it gives CASSYLAGVGETQYF.

Turning to this clonotype: Sequence at one end of the junction differs from germline and may be a read error. This chain joins TRBV5-1 and TRBJ2-1, with 9 bases fitting TRBD2. The germline V gene has CDR1 SGHRS and CDR2 YFSETQ. The CDR3 is 15 residues long. CDR3 DNA: TGTGCCAGCAGCTCGCGGGAGGGGATATACAATGAGCAGTTCTTC. This translates into CASSSREGIYNEQFF.

The V and J genes are TRBV12-3 or TRBV12-4 and TRBJ2-7; no clear D gene. The V end was cut by 4 bases, the J end by 2 bases, with 12 bases between. The CDR3 is 14 residues long. The CDR3 DNA sequence: TGTGCCAGCAGTTCCCGCGCTGATACCTACGAGCAGTACTTC. Protein product: CASSSRADTYEQYF.

In this sample, this clonotype turned up a few times. This rearrangement joins TRBV29-1 to TRBJ2-1; D remains unclear. The CDR3 totals 12 residues. The ends were cut back, 8 bases at V and 10 bases at J, with 18 bases in the middle. Germline assignment: CDR1 SQVTM and CDR2 ANQGSEA. The CDR3 DNA follows: TGCAGCCCCGACCCGAGGAGCTTAGAGCAGTTCTTC. Translation: CSPDPRSLEQFF.

The V call is TRBV5-1, the J call TRBJ2-7; 7 bases agree with TRBD2. This CDR3 comprises 14 residues. Germline trimming cut 2 bases from V and 6 bases from J; bases unmatched to any gene: 8. CDR1 is SGHRS and CDR2 is YFSETQ in the germline V gene. CDR3 in amino acids: CASSFDGRLSEQYF. The CDR3 region has the DNA TGCGCCAGCAGCTTCGACGGGAGGTTGAGCGAGCAGTACTTC.

The rearrangement uses TRBV18 and TRBJ2-5; no clear D gene. V lost 2 bases to trimming and J lost 9 bases, with 10 bases between them. The CDR3 has 12 residues. Looked up from germline, CDR1 is KGHSH and CDR2 is LQKENI. This chain's CDR3 is CASSPWISSQYF. CDR3 sequence (DNA): TGTGCCAGCTCACCATGGATATCCTCCCAGTACTTC.